The 32 T cell receptor beta chains reported below all come from one sample, sequenced in a study of type 1 and type 2 diabetes patients (dated by TCRdb to about 2016). Sequencing was carried out with an Illumina MiSeq. Genomic DNA from sorted T cell subsets was used as template for TCRbeta CDR3 amplification. The TCRbeta CDR3 region was amplified by multiplex PCR with 30 forward and 13 reverse primers. In TCRdb, the public reads were trimmed at Q25 with fastp and aligned with MiXCR, with productive beta chains retained. Every entry covers one CDR3 protein and lists the most common genes and DNA from its rows. The sample table shows 280,000 or so distinct CDR3 sequences, and roughly 48% are seen once. The leading ten clones occupy roughly an eighth of the sample. Material for sequencing was peripheral blood mononuclear cells (PBMCs). The source of these receptors is a man between 18 and 29 years old with type 2 diabetes.

In DNA, the CDR3 is TGCAGCGTTGGTTCGGTCTATGAGCAGTTCTTC. Translating it yields CSVGSVYEQFF. The rearrangement joins TRBV29-1 to TRBJ2-1, with D hard to call. The V gene's germline CDR1 is SQVTM and CDR2 ANQGSEA. Between the trimmed V and J ends, which lost 4 bases and 8 bases, there was a span of 9 bases. The CDR3 contains 11 residues.

The chain joins TRBV28 to TRBJ2-5, with TRBD2 matching 12 bases. V lost 7 bases, J lost 5 bases, and 5 bases stayed unmatched. The germline V gene has CDR1 MDHEN and CDR2 SYDVKM. CDR3 size: 14 residues. The CDR3: CASKASGGGETQYF. Here the CDR3 DNA reads TGTGCCAGCAAGGCTAGCGGGGGGGGGGAGACCCAGTACTTC.

The genes are TRBV7-8 and TRBJ1-1, with a tentative D call TRBD1 (6 bases). The germline CDR1 and CDR2 sequences are SGHVS and FQNEAQ. The V end was cut by 5 bases, the J end by 5 bases, with 18 bases between. CDR3 length: 15 amino acids. CDR3 sequence (DNA): TGTGCCAGCAGCCTGAGTCCAGGGGCGTGGACTGAAGCTTTCTTT. This encodes CASSLSPGAWTEAFF.

The chain recombines TRBV25-1 with TRBJ1-3; D not resolved. Germline assignment: CDR1 MGHDK and CDR2 SYGVNS. The CDR3 runs to 13 residues. Trimming pared 6 bases from V and 4 bases from J, leaving 10 bases between. The CDR3 coding sequence is TGTGCCAGCAGCAAAAGAATGGGAAACACCATATATTTT. Protein: CASSKRMGNTIYF.

The chain combines TRBV28 with TRBJ1-1; perhaps TRBD1 as D (5 bases). Deletions cut 11 bases from V and 3 bases from J, with 22 bases between. The CDR3 is made up of 15 amino acids. The V gene's germline CDR1 is MDHEN and CDR2 SYDVKM. CDR3 coding DNA: TGTGCCTGGAGTGTAAGGGGACCGTTGGACACTGAAGCTTTCTTT. This encodes CAWSVRGPLDTEAFF.

V gene TRBV5-1 combines with J gene TRBJ2-7; TRBD2 agrees at 9 bases. The CDR3 runs 14 residues. V gave up 4 bases and J gave up 7 bases; unmatched junction bases: 9. Germline CDR1 SGHRS, CDR2 YFSETQ. The CDR3 here is CASSNGLATGEQYF. CDR3 nucleotide sequence: TGCGCCAGCAGCAATGGACTAGCGACGGGGGAGCAGTACTTC.

V and J are TRBV4-3 and TRBJ1-1; no definite D call. The CDR3 is 13 amino acids. V gave up 1 base and J gave up 6 bases, with 9 bases separating them. CDR1 is LGHNA, CDR2 YSLEER, per germline. The CDR3 here is CASSQVNYAEAFF. CDR3 coding DNA: TGCGCCAGCAGCCAAGTAAATTACGCTGAAGCTTTCTTT.

The rearrangement links TRBV7-2 to TRBJ1-4; 7 positions match TRBD1. The germline V gene encodes CDR1 SGHTA and CDR2 FQGNSA. This CDR3 is built from 14 residues. The junction had 3 bases not matched to a gene; V was cut back by 2 bases and J by 6 bases. Here the CDR3 DNA reads TGTGCCAGCAGCTTAACAGGGGAAGATGAAAAACTGTTTTTT. Translated: CASSLTGEDEKLFF.

This clonotype showed up many times. The genes are TRBV25-1 and TRBJ2-2; D gene uncertain. This CDR3 is 14 amino acids long. CDR1 is MGHDK and CDR2 is SYGVNS in the germline V gene. The V end was cut by 3 bases, the J end by 7 bases, with 12 bases between. The DNA of the CDR3 is TGTGCCAGCAGTGAGGCCAGGAAAAGCGGGGAGCTGTTTTTT. This sequence encodes CASSEARKSGELFF. The variable domain in full, completed from reference TRBV25-1 and TRBJ2-2, reads EADIYQTPRYLVIGTGKKITLECSQTMGHDKMYWYQQDPGMELHLIHYSYGVNSTEKGDLSSESTVSRIRTEHFPLTLESARPSHTSQYLCASSEARKSGELFFGEGSRLTVL.

The chain carries TRBV11-3 and TRBJ1-1; tentatively, D is TRBD1 (5 bases). Germline CDR1 is SGHNT and CDR2 is YENEEA. V was shortened by 3 bases and J by 7 bases, with 12 bases between the two germline ends. The CDR3 runs to 13 residues. DNA for the CDR3: TGTGCCAGCAGCTTTTCAGGGCTCGGTGAAGCTTTCTTT. Translation gives CASSFSGLGEAFF.

J is TRBJ1-6 and V is TRBV27; D is undetermined. Germline CDR1 is MNHEY and CDR2 is SMNVEV (reference sequence). Trimming removed 3 bases at V and 14 bases at J, with 11 bases between. This CDR3 region has 12 residues. The CDR3 spells CASSFSRQTLHF. The CDR3 nucleotides are TGTGCCAGCAGTTTCTCCAGGCAAACCCTCCACTTT.

The V and J genes are TRBV2 and TRBJ2-3; possible D gene TRBD2, 6 bases. Trimming left V 4 bases short and J 0 bases short, with 17 bases between. Germline V lookup: CDR1 SNHLY, CDR2 FYNNEI. The CDR3 runs to 17 residues. The CDR3 protein is CASSVRGRRGSTDTQYF. In DNA, the CDR3 is TGTGCCAGCAGTGTTCGGGGGAGACGGGGTAGCACAGATACGCAGTATTTT.

This clonotype was counted a few times. The rearrangement uses TRBV12-3 or TRBV12-4 and TRBJ2-7, with D perhaps TRBD2 (7 bases). The ends were cut back, 6 bases at V and 0 bases at J, with 12 bases in the middle. The CDR3 runs 14 residues. This CDR3 reads CASREGGASYEQYF. The CDR3 DNA is TGTGCCAGCAGGGAGGGGGGGGCCTCCTACGAGCAGTACTTC.

The rearrangement uses TRBV19 and TRBJ2-3; D perhaps matches TRBD1 (6 bases). V gave up 2 bases and J gave up 6 bases, with 9 bases separating them. The germline V gene encodes CDR1 LNHDA and CDR2 SQIVND (reference sequence). The CDR3 consists of 13 residues. The CDR3 DNA is TGTGCCAGTAGTATACAGGGGACGGATACGCAGTATTTT. This sequence encodes CASSIQGTDTQYF.

The CDR3 loop is CASSISPGQGAYEQYF. The CDR3 coding sequence is TGTGCCAGTAGTATATCTCCGGGACAGGGGGCATACGAGCAGTACTTC. The V gene is TRBV19, the J gene TRBJ2-7; the match to TRBD1 covers 12 bases. V lost 2 bases to trimming and J lost 4 bases; unmatched junction nucleotides: 6. The CDR3 extends over 16 amino acids. CDR1 LNHDA and CDR2 SQIVND come from the germline V gene (reference sequence).

In this sample, this clonotype turned up many times. CDR3 in amino acids: CASSGRAEETQYF. In DNA, the CDR3 is TGTGCCAGCAGCGGTCGGGCTGAAGAGACCCAGTACTTC. The chain uses TRBV7-2 and TRBJ2-5; the D is unclear. Trimming stripped 5 bases from V and 3 bases from J, with 10 bases between. Germline-derived CDR1 and CDR2 are SGHTA and FQGNSA. This CDR3 is built from 13 residues.

This clonotype occurred once. This chain joins TRBV5-1 and TRBJ2-7; TRBD2 aligns across 14 bases. Unmatched junction bases numbered 8, after V lost 9 bases and J lost 3 bases. The length of the CDR3 is 15 residues. Germline assignment: CDR1 SGHRS and CDR2 YFSETQ. CDR3 in DNA: TGCGCCACCGCGCTAGGGACTAGCGGGGGCTACGAGCAGTACTTC. Amino acid sequence: CATALGTSGGYEQYF. The full variable domain, its missing parts supplied by reference TRBV5-1 and TRBJ2-7, is KAGVTQTPRYLIKTRGQQVTLSCSPISGHRSVSWYQQTPGQGLQFLFEYFSETQRNKGNFPGRFSGRQFSNSRSEMNVSTLELGDSALYLCATALGTSGGYEQYFGPGTRLTVT.

The J gene is TRBJ2-1, the V gene TRBV27, with 7 bases fitting TRBD1. The CDR3 runs to 14 residues. Germline CDR1 is MNHEY and CDR2 is SMNVEV (reference sequence). J was trimmed by 4 bases and V by 5 bases; bases with no gene match: 5. CDR3 sequence: CASSPTGVYNEQFF. In nucleotides, the CDR3 is TGTGCCAGCAGTCCTACAGGGGTATACAATGAGCAGTTCTTC.

The chain is built from TRBV4-3 and TRBJ2-7; TRBD1 matches at 7 bases. CDR3 length: 15 amino acids. Trimming at V came to 0 bases and at J to 4 bases, leaving 6 bases not matched to a gene. The germline CDR1 and CDR2 sequences are LGHNA and YSLEER. This chain's CDR3 is CASSQDRTGEYEQYF. The CDR3 nucleotides read TGCGCCAGCAGCCAAGATAGGACAGGAGAATACGAGCAGTACTTC.

This clonotype was detected once. A read error may account for a junction end that differs from germline. This chain joins TRBV5-1 and TRBJ1-3; D is unclear. The CDR3 extends over 15 amino acids. The germline CDR1 and CDR2 sequences are SGHRS and YFSETQ. CDR3 sequence (DNA): TGTGCCAGCAGCTTAAACGAGGGATACGGAAACACCATATATTTT. The encoded protein is CASSLNEGYGNTIYF.

The chain links TRBV10-3 to TRBJ1-2; D not certain. Germline V gene sequence: CDR1 ENHRY, CDR2 SYGVKD. The V end lost 4 bases, the J end lost 6 bases, and 15 bases lay between the germline ends. The CDR3 covers 14 residues. CDR3: CAISAITTSDGYTF. The CDR3 DNA reads TGTGCCATCAGTGCGATTACGACTTCCGATGGCTACACCTTC.

This clonotype turned up a few times. This chain uses TRBV5-1 with TRBJ1-2; D ambiguous. V lost 5 bases and J lost 3, with 8 bases in between. Germline CDR1 is SGHRS and CDR2 is YFSETQ. The CDR3 has 12 amino acids. The CDR3: CASSATDYGYTF. The CDR3 nucleotides read TGCGCCAGCAGTGCCACTGACTATGGCTACACCTTC.

The V and J genes are TRBV10-1 and TRBJ2-7; D assignment may be TRBD1 or TRBD2 (5 bases each). There are 15 residues in the CDR3. From germline, CDR1 is WNHNN and CDR2 SYGVQD (reference sequence). The germline V and J ends were trimmed by 4 bases and 2 bases, with 15 bases remaining between them. In nucleotides, the CDR3 is TGCGCCAGCAGTGGGCACTTAGTGGGGGCCTACGAGCAGTACTTC. It encodes CASSGHLVGAYEQYF.

This chain uses TRBV13 with TRBJ2-5; D not resolved. V lost 5 bases and J 3 bases, leaving 10 bases between the germline ends. Germline CDR1 PRHDT, CDR2 FYEKMQ (reference sequence). The CDR3 spans 13 residues. For the CDR3, the DNA is TGTGCCAGCAGCACCCAGACGGAAGAGACCCAGTACTTC. Translation: CASSTQTEETQYF.

This clonotype came up many times. This chain uses TRBV5-1 with TRBJ2-1; 8 bases agree with TRBD1. V lost 2 bases and J lost 7; bases outside the gene matches: 11. The CDR3 length is 16 residues. The V gene's germline CDR1 is SGHRS and CDR2 YFSETQ. The CDR3 nucleotides read TGCGCCAGCAGCTTTCCACCGGGACAGGAACTTAATGAGCAGTTCTTC. This sequence encodes CASSFPPGQELNEQFF.

The V and J genes are TRBV7-2 and TRBJ1-1, with D possibly being TRBD1 (5 bases). There are 14 residues in the CDR3. V lost 1 base, J lost 6 bases, and 12 bases lay in between. CDR1 SGHTA and CDR2 FQGNSA come from the germline V gene. In DNA form, the CDR3 reads TGTGCCAGCAGCTTAGAATGGATAGGGGCTGAAGCTTTCTTT. Translating it yields CASSLEWIGAEAFF.

The chain has TRBV5-1 and TRBJ2-3; a weak D match, TRBD1 (6 bases). V gave up 4 bases and J gave up 0 bases, with 15 bases separating them. Looked up from germline, CDR1 is SGHRS and CDR2 is YFSETQ. The CDR3 consists of 16 residues. CDR3 in DNA: TGCGCCAGCAGCCCCCGGACAGACCCTAGCACAGATACGCAGTATTTT. Protein sequence: CASSPRTDPSTDTQYF.

This sequence joins TRBV6-6 and TRBJ1-2; 8 bases fit TRBD1. The CDR3 totals 14 residues. Germline-derived CDR1 and CDR2 are MNHNY and SVGAGI (reference sequence). V was clipped by 5 bases and J by 8 bases; unmatched bases: 10. The CDR3 loop reads CASSADRGTYGYTF. The CDR3 DNA sequence: TGTGCCAGCAGTGCCGACAGGGGAACGTACGGCTACACCTTC.

The table lists this clonotype with many counts. The chain recombines TRBV30 with TRBJ1-6; 7 bases fit TRBD1. Per germline, CDR1 GTSNPN and CDR2 SVGIG (reference sequence). This CDR3 region has 14 residues. J was trimmed by 8 bases and V by 2 bases; bases with no gene match: 6. The CDR3 spells CAWSFWDSDSPLHF. The CDR3 DNA follows: TGTGCCTGGAGTTTTTGGGACAGCGATTCACCCCTCCACTTT.

This chain joins TRBV2 and TRBJ2-7; 12 bases are shared with TRBD2. The junction had 4 bases not matched to a gene; V was cut back by 6 bases and J by 1 base. Germline V CDR1 and CDR2: SNHLY, FYNNEI. The CDR3 consists of 15 residues. CDR3 amino acids: CASRSTSGGSYEQYF. The CDR3 nucleotides are TGTGCCAGCAGGTCGACTAGCGGGGGTTCCTACGAGCAGTACTTC.

CDR3 residues: CASSTEISTNEKLFF. In DNA, the CDR3 is TGTGCCAGCAGTACAGAGATATCAACTAATGAAAAACTGTTTTTT. The J gene is TRBJ1-4, the V gene TRBV28, with D hard to call. Trimming shortened V by 5 bases and J by 0 bases, and 10 bases separated the two germline ends. Germline V CDR1 and CDR2: MDHEN, SYDVKM. There are 15 residues in the CDR3.

This clonotype has a handful of counts. The J gene is TRBJ1-6, the V gene TRBV20-1, with 7 nucleotides matching TRBD1. Germline V gene sequence: CDR1 DFQATT, CDR2 SNEGSKA (reference sequence). The CDR3 covers 13 residues. Trimming at V came to 6 bases and at J to 10 bases, leaving 9 bases not matched to a gene. CDR3: CSAKQGSGSPLHF. Written as DNA, the CDR3 is TGCAGTGCCAAACAGGGGTCAGGATCACCCCTCCACTTT.